The next 24 T cell receptor beta chains were all read from a single sample in a study of identical twins. TCRdb reprocessed the 5' RACE reads via MiXCR and lists one record per CDR3 protein. Among hundreds of thousands of distinct CDR3 sequences listed, approximately 7% were seen once. The same sample was also used in a study of yellow fever vaccine responses in identical twins.

Sequences were obtained from memory (CD45RO+) T cells sorted from blood. Receptors originate from a young woman in good health.

This clonotype has just a few counts. The chain combines TRBV4-1 with TRBJ2-2; perhaps TRBD2 as D (6 bases). The CDR3 extends over 15 amino acids. Trimming took 1 base from V and 9 from J, leaving 15 bases between them. The germline V gene encodes CDR1 MGHRA and CDR2 YSYEKL. CDR3 sequence (DNA): TGCGCCAGCAGCCAAGGGAGGGCGACATCGAGGGAGCTGTTTTTT. Its translation is CASSQGRATSRELFF.

This clonotype has just a few counts. A much larger clone differs by one base, so this may be a read error. The chain has TRBV27 and TRBJ2-3; D is ambiguous. Trimming left V 1 base short and J 3 bases short, with 2 bases between. This CDR3 has 12 amino acids. CDR1 and CDR2 (germline): MNHEY, SMNVEV (reference sequence). This chain's CDR3 is CASSLWTDTQYF. CDR3 nucleotides: TGTGCCAGCAGTTTATGGACAGATACGCAGTATTTT.

The chain links TRBV6-1 to TRBJ2-1, with 7 bases aligning to TRBD1. CDR1 MNHNS and CDR2 SASEGT come from the germline V gene. The V and J ends lost 8 bases and 1 base, in that order; junction bases with no gene match: 8. The CDR3 has 15 residues. Written as DNA, the CDR3 is TGTGCCAGCTCCTTGACAGGGAATTCCTACAATGAGCAGTTCTTC. Translating it yields CASSLTGNSYNEQFF.

This clonotype was picked up a small number of times. The gene calls are TRBV27 and TRBJ2-3; weak D call: TRBD2 (6 bases). Germline V gene data show CDR1 as MNHEY and CDR2 as SMNVEV (reference sequence). Trimming shortened V by 9 bases and J by 4 bases, and 23 bases separated the two germline ends. CDR3 length: 16 amino acids. The CDR3 region has the DNA TGTGCCAGGGCCTTACTAGCTTACCTCCTCTCAGATACGCAGTATTTT. Protein sequence: CARALLAYLLSDTQYF.

This clonotype was counted many times. V and J are TRBV10-3 and TRBJ1-6; TRBD1 aligns across 7 bases. Germline values: CDR1 ENHRY, CDR2 SYGVKD. V lost 7 bases to trimming and J lost 10 bases; unmatched junction nucleotides: 10. CDR3 length equals 14 residues. CDR3 region: CAITSTGWGSPLHF. For the CDR3, the DNA is TGTGCCATCACCTCGACAGGGTGGGGCTCACCCCTCCACTTT.

This clonotype was seen only a few times. The V gene is TRBV10-1, the J gene TRBJ2-3; TRBD2 agrees at 9 bases. The CDR3 contains 16 residues. Germline V gene data show CDR1 as WNHNN and CDR2 as SYGVQD (reference sequence). Trimming took 1 base from V and 1 from J; bases not matched to a gene: 3. Here the CDR3 DNA reads TGCGCCAGCAGTGAGTTTAGGACTAGCGGCACAGATACGCAGTATTTT. Its translation: CASSEFRTSGTDTQYF.

The chain carries TRBV2 and TRBJ2-5; D remains ambiguous. The length of the CDR3 is 11 residues. Trimming stripped 4 bases from V and 1 base from J, with 1 base between. CDR1 SNHLY and CDR2 FYNNEI come from the germline V gene. The CDR3 spells CASSVQETQYF. For the CDR3, the DNA is TGTGCCAGCAGTGTCCAAGAGACCCAGTACTTC.

The V call is TRBV7-2, the J call TRBJ2-2; a possible D gene is TRBD1 (5 bases). The V gene's germline CDR1 is SGHTA and CDR2 FQGNSA. This CDR3 region has 18 residues. The V end lost 0 bases, the J end lost 1 base, and 15 bases lay between the germline ends. CDR3 amino acids: CASSLAILGHRNTGELFF. CDR3 DNA sequence: TGTGCCAGCAGCTTAGCTATTCTGGGGCACAGGAACACCGGGGAGCTGTTTTTT.

The table lists this clonotype with many counts. The CDR3 region has the DNA TGTGCCAGTTCTGTCAGCTTTTCTGGAAACACCATATATTTT. Translation: CASSVSFSGNTIYF. The rearrangement links TRBV11-3 to TRBJ1-3; D not certain. Trimming pared 9 bases from V and 1 base from J, leaving 13 bases between. This CDR3 has 14 residues. Germline-derived CDR1 and CDR2 are SGHNT and YENEEA.

This clonotype was recorded many times. The chain uses TRBV2 and TRBJ1-2; tentatively, D is TRBD1 (5 bases). The CDR3 runs to 14 residues. Germline values: CDR1 SNHLY, CDR2 FYNNEI. V dropped 5 bases and J dropped 5 bases, with 15 bases sitting between them. The CDR3 DNA is TGTGCCAGCAGTATAGCGGGACTTCTTTATGGCTACACCTTC. Translation: CASSIAGLLYGYTF. Combining the CDR3 with reference TRBV2 and TRBJ1-2 gives the whole variable domain EPEVTQTPSHQVTQMGQEVILRCVPISNHLYFYWYRQILGQKVEFLVSFYNNEISEKSEIFDDQFSVERPDGSNFTLKIRSTKLEDSAMYFCASSIAGLLYGYTFGSGTRLTVV.

The gene calls are TRBV20-1 and TRBJ2-1; 10 positions match TRBD2. The CDR3 is 13 residues long. CDR1 is DFQATT, CDR2 SNEGSKA, per germline (reference sequence). V shed 5 bases and J 9 bases; nucleotides not matched to a gene: 7. In nucleotides, the CDR3 is TGCAGTGCTCTCCTAGCGGGAGTGGTTGAGCAGTTCTTC. Its translation is CSALLAGVVEQFF.

The chain carries TRBV4-2 and TRBJ2-1, with 10 bases lining up with TRBD2. Germline V gives CDR1 LGHNA, CDR2 YNFKEQ. Trimming at V came to 4 bases and at J to 7 bases, leaving 13 bases not matched to a gene. The length of the CDR3 is 17 residues. DNA for the CDR3: TGTGCCAGCAGCCCTAGATTTTCTAGCGGGAGACGTAATGAGCAGTTCTTC. This gives the protein CASSPRFSSGRRNEQFF.

Only a few counts were recorded for this clonotype. The rearrangement joins TRBV6-1 to TRBJ2-3; D is possibly TRBD2 (5 bases). Germline lookup yields CDR1 MNHNS and CDR2 SASEGT. V dropped 7 bases and J dropped 2 bases, with 13 bases sitting between them. The CDR3 length is 14 residues. The CDR3 reads CASTIAGTTDTQYF. The CDR3 DNA reads TGTGCCAGCACAATCGCGGGCACCACAGATACGCAGTATTTT.

There are many counts of this clonotype. The V and J genes are TRBV12-3 or TRBV12-4 and TRBJ1-1, with 7 bases that match TRBD1. Losses at the gene ends were 3 bases for V and 1 base for J; bases not matched to a gene: 11. The CDR3 is made up of 17 amino acids. The CDR3 sequence is CASSLRSWGTENTEAFF. The CDR3 DNA reads TGTGCCAGCAGTTTGAGATCTTGGGGGACAGAGAACACTGAAGCTTTCTTT.

This clonotype has a handful of counts. V gene TRBV3-1 combines with J gene TRBJ2-5, with 7 bases matching TRBD1. V trimming: 1 base; J trimming: 6 bases; junction bases outside the gene matches: 5. The CDR3 has 14 amino acids. The germline V gene has CDR1 LGHDT and CDR2 YNNKEL (reference sequence). The CDR3 loop reads CASSQADRQKTQYF. CDR3 coding DNA: TGTGCCAGCAGCCAAGCGGACAGGCAGAAGACCCAGTACTTC.

This clonotype was recorded at least ten times. This chain joins TRBV6-1 and TRBJ1-3, with 7 bases lining up with TRBD1. This CDR3 comprises 14 residues. The V gene end was trimmed by 7 bases and the J gene end by 4 bases; junction bases not matched to a gene: 7. Germline CDR1 and CDR2: MNHNS and SASEGT. DNA for the CDR3: TGTGCCAGCACCCACGACAGGGCCGGAAACACCATATATTTT. It translates to CASTHDRAGNTIYF.

This clonotype appeared a few times. The chain links TRBV12-3 or TRBV12-4 to TRBJ2-7; tentative D call: TRBD1 (6 bases). V lost 6 bases and J lost 4, with 25 bases in between. The CDR3 loop spans 17 amino acids. CDR3 sequence reads: CASSLRDTFTETYEQYF. The CDR3 coding sequence is TGTGCCAGCAGCCTACGGGACACCTTTACCGAGACTTACGAGCAGTACTTC.

The chain has TRBV20-1 and TRBJ2-3; 16 nucleotides line up with TRBD2. The CDR3 is made up of 18 amino acids. Looked up from germline, CDR1 is DFQATT and CDR2 is SNEGSKA (reference sequence). V was clipped by 3 bases and J by 2 bases; unmatched bases: 8. CDR3 in DNA: TGCAGTGCTAGCCCAGGGGGACTAGCGGGAGGGATCACAGATACGCAGTATTTT. Its translation: CSASPGGLAGGITDTQYF.

A few counts support this clonotype. This sequence joins TRBV5-1 and TRBJ2-3; D is perhaps TRBD2 (6 bases). The CDR3 has 16 amino acids. In germline, CDR1 is SGHRS, CDR2 YFSETQ. V lost 0 bases and J lost 2, with 13 bases in between. The DNA for the CDR3 is TGCGCCAGCAGCTTGGCCGAAGGAGGGGTCACAGATACGCAGTATTTT. Translated, it gives CASSLAEGGVTDTQYF.

The table lists this clonotype with many counts. The gene calls are TRBV24-1 and TRBJ1-3; D not certain. The germline V gene encodes CDR1 KGHDR and CDR2 SFDVKD. Trimming cost V 3 bases and J 3 bases, with 5 bases left between them. This CDR3 has 13 amino acids. CDR3 region: CATSDDVGNTIYF. The CDR3, as DNA: TGTGCCACCAGTGATGATGTTGGAAACACCATATATTTT.

This clonotype was picked up many times. V and J are TRBV5-1 and TRBJ2-2; TRBD1 aligns across 8 bases. The germline gives CDR1 SGHRS, CDR2 YFSETQ. The CDR3 has 17 residues. With 5 bases clipped from V and 4 bases from J, the junction kept 13 bases outside the gene matches. The CDR3 loop reads CASSQFRTGTPTGELFF. CDR3 in DNA: TGCGCCAGCAGTCAATTCCGGACAGGGACCCCCACCGGGGAGCTGTTTTTT.

This clonotype was seen many times. The gene calls are TRBV11-2 and TRBJ2-5, with unresolved D. Trimming removed 6 bases from V and 2 bases from J, with 19 bases in between. The CDR3 loop spans 16 amino acids. Germline loops: CDR1 SGHAT, CDR2 FQNNGV. The CDR3 DNA is TGTGCCAGCAGTCCTACTACCGGGTCCAGACAAGAGACCCAGTACTTC. Translating gives CASSPTTGSRQETQYF.

The sample holds many counts of this clonotype. The CDR3 loop reads CASSRGAQVENQPQHF. CDR3 sequence (DNA): TGTGCCAGCAGCCGCGGAGCACAGGTGGAAAATCAGCCCCAGCATTTT. This chain uses TRBV7-8 with TRBJ1-5; D perhaps matches TRBD1 (5 bases). Germline V gives CDR1 SGHVS, CDR2 FQNEAQ. The CDR3 consists of 16 residues. Trimming stripped 5 bases from V and 4 bases from J, with 18 bases between. The variable domain in full, completed from reference TRBV7-8 and TRBJ1-5, reads GAGVSQSPRYKVAKRGQDVALRCDPISGHVSLFWYQQALGQGPEFLTYFQNEAQLDKSGLPSDRFFAERPEGSVSTLKIQRTQQEDSAVYLCASSRGAQVENQPQHFGDGTRLSIL.

J is TRBJ2-3 and V is TRBV29-1; D gene ambiguous. The length of the CDR3 is 13 residues. Trimming stripped 6 bases from V and 4 bases from J, with 14 bases between. Germline loops: CDR1 SQVTM, CDR2 ANQGSEA. The CDR3 sequence is CSVPGPVADTQYF. In DNA form, the CDR3 reads TGCAGCGTCCCGGGCCCTGTGGCAGATACGCAGTATTTT.